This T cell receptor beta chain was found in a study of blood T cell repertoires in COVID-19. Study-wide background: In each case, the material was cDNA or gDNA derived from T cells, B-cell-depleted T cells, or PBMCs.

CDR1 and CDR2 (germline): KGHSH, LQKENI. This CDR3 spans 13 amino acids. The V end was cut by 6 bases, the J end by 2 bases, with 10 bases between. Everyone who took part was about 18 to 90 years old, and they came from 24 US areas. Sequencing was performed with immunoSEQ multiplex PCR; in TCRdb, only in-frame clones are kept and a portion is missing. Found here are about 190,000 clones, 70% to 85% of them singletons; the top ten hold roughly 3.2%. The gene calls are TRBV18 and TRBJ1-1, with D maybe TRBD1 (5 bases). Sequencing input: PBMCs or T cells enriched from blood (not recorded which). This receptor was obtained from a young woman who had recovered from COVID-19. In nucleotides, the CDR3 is TGTGCCAGCTCTCTCGACAGTAACACTGAAGCTTTCTTT. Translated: CASSLDSNTEAFF.